The T cell receptor (beta chain) described here comes from a study of T cell responses to AZD1222 COVID-19 vaccine. On this clone: Its specificity is not known.

TCRdb's table, derived via immunoSEQ multiplex PCR, lists solely in-frame clones and lacks some. The sample consists of about 140,000 clones, around 89% of them appearing once. CDR1 SNHLY and CDR2 FYNNEI come from the germline V gene. Trimming removed 4 bases at V and 4 bases at J, with 5 bases between. This CDR3 is 11 amino acids long. Regarding the study as a whole: Elevations in Spike-specific TCR breadth and depth followed administration of two AZD1222 doses. Researchers took repertoire samples only after the peak T cell response had come. Clonal diversity was possibly underestimated; the donors were predominantly white British and more often female. Dominant CD4 TCR responses targeted spike regions 160-218 and 743-854.

V and J are TRBV2 and TRBJ2-7; no reliable D call. Sequences were derived from peripheral blood, sampled on day 0 of AZD1222 vaccination. This sequence was found in an adult in good health. Written as DNA, the CDR3 is TGTGCCAGCAGTGTTGGGTACGAGCAGTACTTC. Translated, it gives CASSVGYEQYF.